This section outlines one T cell receptor beta chain sequence together with its context. Methods used by the authors: Amplification of reference gene primers provided the estimated nucleated cell counts. Profiled with immunoSEQ multiplex PCR; TCRdb holds only in-frame clones, not every one. V and J calls plus clone size are reproduced from that table; the DNA served to infer D and trimming. Of 57,000 or so clones listed, 65% to 80% are singletons. These data belong to a study of blood T cell repertoires in COVID-19. In the study overall: Some COVID-19 samples were acute and others convalescent; all came from the United States, Italy and Spain.

After removal of 7 bases from V and 3 bases from J, the junction contained 3 bases not matched to a gene. CDR1 is MDHEN, CDR2 SYDVKM, per germline. The CDR3 sequence is 13 residues long. Input material: peripheral blood. V and J are TRBV28 and TRBJ2-1; 7 bases match TRBD2. The TCR was taken from a man between 60 and 75 years old with acute or convalescent COVID-19. The CDR3 sequence: CASNREGYNEQFF. Here the CDR3 DNA reads TGTGCCAGCAATAGGGAGGGCTACAATGAGCAGTTCTTC.